One TCR beta chain is described in this entry. The V gene end was trimmed by 6 bases and the J gene end by 0 bases; junction bases not matched to a gene: 10. Germline CDR1 LNHDA, CDR2 SQIVND (reference sequence). The CDR3 consists of 16 residues. The PCR had 60 Vbeta and 13 Jbeta primers. Some clones are missing from TCRdb's copy, which holds only in-frame ones; the method was immunoSEQ multiplex PCR. The sample includes roughly 220,000 clones, about four fifths seen only once; the top ten take around 2.8%. These data belong to a study of cytomegalovirus exposure and HLA in healthy donors. Source material: PBMCs. The clonotype originates from a man aged 25 to 40 in good health and CMV-seronegative. This chain joins TRBV19 and TRBJ1-2; 7 nucleotides match TRBD1. As DNA, the CDR3 is TGTGCCAGTAGCCGACAGGGCCGCAGCCCTAACTATGGCTACACCTTC. Its translation is CASSRQGRSPNYGYTF.